This TCR beta chain was identified during a study of graft-versus-host responses after intestinal transplantation. The V gene's germline CDR1 is MNHNY and CDR2 SVGAGI (reference sequence). The CDR3 runs 14 residues. Trimming removed 0 bases at V and 5 bases at J, with 7 bases between. Study-wide results and caveats: Declining HvG levels early post-transplant were linked to peak circulating GvH clone levels.

This clone was detected only once. As yet, its antigen is unknown. TCRdb keeps only in-frame clones here, not all; method: immunoSEQ multiplex PCR. The table includes about 120,000 clones, around 92% detected once. The sample in question was unstimulated CD8+ T cells sorted from spleen or lymph node cells, obtained before transplant. The clonotype originates from a human donor who was the organ donor for an intestinal transplant. J is TRBJ2-2 and V is TRBV6-6; D is possibly TRBD2 (5 bases). The CDR3 is CASSYSSGTGELFF. CDR3 DNA sequence: TGTGCCAGCAGTTACTCGAGCGGAACCGGGGAGCTGTTTTTT.